This T cell receptor beta chain was sequenced in a study of cytotoxic CD8 clonotypes in ibrutinib-treated CLL. This clone was seen only once. Its antigen is unknown. Germline V CDR1 and CDR2: SGHAT, FQNNGV. The CDR3 totals 16 residues. Trimming stripped 1 base from V and 3 bases from J, with 15 bases between. Study observations and caveats: Clonality was higher at baseline than in age-matched healthy donors and tracked circulating CD8+ T-cell counts.

The assay was immunoSEQ multiplex PCR, and TCRdb's table has in-frame clones only and misses some. In the table there are tens of thousands of clones, 65% to 75% of which are singletons. The TCR sequence derives from a human donor with chronic lymphocytic leukemia. The J gene is TRBJ2-5, the V gene TRBV11-2, with D perhaps TRBD1 (5 bases). The sample consisted of PBMCs, taken after 24 months of ibrutinib treatment. CDR3: CASSLGDSPTEETQYF. CDR3 DNA: TGTGCCAGCAGCTTAGGCGACAGTCCTACCGAAGAGACCCAGTACTTC.